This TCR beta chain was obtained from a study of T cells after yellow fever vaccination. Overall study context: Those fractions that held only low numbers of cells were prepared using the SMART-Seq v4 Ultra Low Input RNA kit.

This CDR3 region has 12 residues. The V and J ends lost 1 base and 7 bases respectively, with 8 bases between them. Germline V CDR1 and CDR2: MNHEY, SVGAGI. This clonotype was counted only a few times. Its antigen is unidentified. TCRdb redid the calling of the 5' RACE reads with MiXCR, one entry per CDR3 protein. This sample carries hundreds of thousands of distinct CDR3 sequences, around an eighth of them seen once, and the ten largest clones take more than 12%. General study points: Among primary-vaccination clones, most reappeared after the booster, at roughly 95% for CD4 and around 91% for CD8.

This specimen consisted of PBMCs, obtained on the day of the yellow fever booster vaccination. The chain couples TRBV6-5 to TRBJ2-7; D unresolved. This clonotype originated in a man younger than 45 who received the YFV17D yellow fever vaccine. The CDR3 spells CASSYLGREQYF. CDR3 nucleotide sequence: TGTGCCAGCAGTTACTTGGGTCGGGAGCAGTACTTC.